This T cell receptor (beta chain) was found in a study of T cells after yellow fever vaccination. TCRdb processed the 5' RACE reads anew with MiXCR; each CDR3 protein has one entry. Among some 400,000 distinct CDR3 sequences listed, under 20% were seen once. The sample holds one count of this clonotype. This CDR3 is 16 amino acids long. CDR1 is DFQATT, CDR2 SNEGSKA, per germline (reference sequence). The J segment lost 3 bases and the V segment lost 0 bases, leaving 7 bases of the junction unmatched. The genes are TRBV20-1 and TRBJ2-3; 9 positions match TRBD1. This specimen consisted of PBMCs, obtained before the yellow fever booster vaccination. This TCR was sampled from a man aged 18 to 35 who received the YFV17D yellow fever vaccine. The chain's CDR3 is CSARESGQGTTDTQYF. CDR3 nucleotide sequence: TGCAGTGCTAGAGAGTCGGGACAGGGTACGACAGATACGCAGTATTTT.